These 19 T cell receptor beta chains share one sample of origin, sequenced in a study of cytomegalovirus exposure and HLA in healthy donors. Sequencing was performed with immunoSEQ multiplex PCR; in TCRdb, only in-frame clones are kept and a portion is missing. The sample yields approximately 270,000 clones, approximately 83% seen once. Specimen: PBMCs. These receptors originate from a woman younger than 30 in good health and CMV-seronegative.

The chain combines TRBV29-1 with TRBJ2-7; TRBD2 matches 14 bases. Germline V gene data show CDR1 as SQVTM and CDR2 as ANQGSEA. With V trimmed by 6 bases and J by 5 bases, 15 bases remained unmatched. CDR3 length equals 17 residues. CDR3 coding DNA: TGCAGCGTGGAAAAATTTGGGACTAGCGGGAGTCGTAACGAGCAGTACTTC. This codes for CSVEKFGTSGSRNEQYF.

The rearrangement uses TRBV6-1 and TRBJ2-1; 8 nucleotides align to TRBD1. The CDR3 consists of 15 residues. The germline gives CDR1 MNHNS, CDR2 SASEGT. V lost 4 bases, J lost 7 bases, and 9 bases stayed unmatched. As DNA, the CDR3 is TGTGCCAGCAGTGCCTGGGCAGGGGGCTTTAATGAGCAGTTCTTC. This gives the protein CASSAWAGGFNEQFF.

The V call is TRBV28, the J call TRBJ1-2; a weak D match, TRBD1 (6 bases). Germline V lookup: CDR1 MDHEN, CDR2 SYDVKM. This CDR3 is 15 amino acids long. With 4 bases removed from V and 4 bases from J, the gap between germline ends came to 16 bases. The CDR3 is CASSSRTVWSYGYTF. The CDR3 DNA follows: TGTGCCAGCAGTTCACGGACAGTTTGGAGCTATGGCTACACCTTC.

On this clone itself: Other DNA variants within this sample encode the same CDR3. V and J are TRBV28 and TRBJ1-5; D uncertain. The germline V and J ends were trimmed by 8 bases and 3 bases, with 8 bases remaining between them. Germline V CDR1 and CDR2: MDHEN, SYDVKM. CDR3 length: 12 amino acids. Here the CDR3 DNA reads TGTGCCAGCCGGGGTCCCAATCAGCCCCAGCATTTT. This translates into CASRGPNQPQHF.

The V call is TRBV4-2, the J call TRBJ2-2, with no clear D. Germline V lookup: CDR1 LGHNA, CDR2 YNFKEQ. Trimming took off 4 bases at V and 3 bases at J, with 12 bases between the two ends. The CDR3 covers 15 residues. The CDR3 DNA sequence: TGTGCCAGCAGCCCTGGAGACTTAGACACCGGGGAGCTGTTTTTT. Translating gives CASSPGDLDTGELFF.

The chain recombines TRBV30 with TRBJ1-1; D may be TRBD1 (5 bases). V gave up 0 bases and J gave up 5 bases, with 25 bases separating them. This CDR3 has 18 amino acids. Germline V gene lookup returns CDR1 GTSNPN and CDR2 SVGIG (reference sequence). The CDR3 DNA reads TGTGCCTGGAGTGTATCCCGCGGGACGTTCGCTAGGGGAACTGAAGCTTTCTTT. Translated, it gives CAWSVSRGTFARGTEAFF.

In its sample, this clone was seen once. This chain connects TRBV30 to TRBJ1-2; 8 bases match TRBD1. CDR1 is GTSNPN and CDR2 is SVGIG in the germline V gene (reference sequence). The CDR3 extends over 18 amino acids. V was clipped by 1 base and J by 0 bases; unmatched bases: 13. The CDR3 reads CAWSALADRVRANYGYTF. The CDR3 DNA reads as TGTGCCTGGAGTGCCCTGGCGGACAGGGTAAGGGCTAACTATGGCTACACCTTC. Full variable domain (outside the CDR3, taken from reference TRBV30 and TRBJ1-2): SQTIHQWPATLVQPVGSPLSLECTVEGTSNPNLYWYRQAAGRGLQLLFYSVGIGQISSEVPQNLSASRPQDRQFILSSKKLLLSDSGFYLCAWSALADRVRANYGYTFGSGTRLTVV.

This chain joins TRBV30 and TRBJ2-1; 13 bases fit TRBD2. The CDR3 covers 17 residues. The V segment lost 0 bases and the J segment 9 bases; nucleotides outside the gene matches: 11. CDR1 GTSNPN and CDR2 SVGIG come from the germline V gene (reference sequence). CDR3 DNA sequence: TGTGCCTGGAGTGTACTAGCGGGAGGGCCCTTTTTCAGTGAGCAGTTCTTC. It yields the protein CAWSVLAGGPFFSEQFF. Using reference TRBV30 and TRBJ2-1 for the parts outside the CDR3, the full variable domain is SQTIHQWPATLVQPVGSPLSLECTVEGTSNPNLYWYRQAAGRGLQLLFYSVGIGQISSEVPQNLSASRPQDRQFILSSKKLLLSDSGFYLCAWSVLAGGPFFSEQFFGPGTRLTVL.

This clone was seen only once. The chain links TRBV2 to TRBJ2-4; 11 nucleotides align to TRBD2. V was pared by 6 bases and J by 0 bases, with 4 bases of the junction left unmatched. The CDR3 totals 16 residues. Germline assignment: CDR1 SNHLY and CDR2 FYNNEI. The DNA for the CDR3 is TGTGCCAGCAGCCTAGGACTAGCGGGAGCCAAAAACATTCAGTACTTC. This codes for CASSLGLAGAKNIQYF. Variable domain in full (rest from reference TRBV2 and TRBJ2-4): EPEVTQTPSHQVTQMGQEVILRCVPISNHLYFYWYRQILGQKVEFLVSFYNNEISEKSEIFDDQFSVERPDGSNFTLKIRSTKLEDSAMYFCASSLGLAGAKNIQYFGAGTRLSVL.

The chain carries TRBV11-2 and TRBJ1-1, with 9 nucleotides matching TRBD1. The trim removed 5 bases at V and 1 base at J, leaving 8 bases unmatched. The V gene's germline CDR1 is SGHAT and CDR2 FQNNGV. The CDR3 extends over 16 amino acids. The CDR3 DNA reads as TGTGCCAGCAGCACCTACAGGGGGCGAGGGAACACTGAAGCTTTCTTT. Its protein product is CASSTYRGRGNTEAFF.

This chain uses TRBV29-1 with TRBJ1-2; 7 nucleotides agree with TRBD1. Losses at the gene ends were 3 bases for V and 3 bases for J; bases not matched to a gene: 4. The CDR3 totals 13 residues. From germline, CDR1 is SQVTM and CDR2 ANQGSEA. This CDR3 reads CSVDAGGDYGYTF. CDR3 DNA sequence: TGCAGCGTTGACGCAGGGGGAGACTATGGCTACACCTTC.

The chain uses TRBV27 and TRBJ1-1; D may be TRBD1 (6 bases). Germline-derived CDR1 and CDR2 are MNHEY and SMNVEV (reference sequence). This CDR3 spans 18 amino acids. V was shortened by 1 base and J by 3 bases, with 21 bases between the two germline ends. In DNA, the CDR3 is TGTGCCAGCAGTTTATTGCGGGGGCGAATAGCTCGTGACACTGAAGCTTTCTTT. Translation: CASSLLRGRIARDTEAFF.

This chain joins TRBV5-1 and TRBJ2-7; TRBD1 is a possible D gene (6 bases). Germline loops: CDR1 SGHRS, CDR2 YFSETQ. CDR3 length equals 15 residues. With 1 base removed from V and 0 bases from J, the gap between germline ends came to 11 bases. The CDR3: CASSLRLDSSYEQYF. CDR3 bases: TGCGCCAGCAGCTTGCGGTTGGACAGCTCCTACGAGCAGTACTTC.

CDR3 sequence: CASSLSSGTSGVDTQYF. The CDR3 nucleotides are TGTGCCAGCAGTTTATCCTCCGGGACTAGCGGGGTGGATACGCAGTATTTT. The chain couples TRBV27 to TRBJ2-3; 13 bases align to TRBD2. The length of the CDR3 is 17 residues. Trimming took 0 bases from V and 6 from J; bases not matched to a gene: 6. Germline CDR1 reads MNHEY; CDR2 reads SMNVEV (reference sequence).

The J gene is TRBJ2-1, the V gene TRBV30; perhaps TRBD2 as D (6 bases). Germline V lookup: CDR1 GTSNPN, CDR2 SVGIG (reference sequence). The V gene lost 0 bases and the J gene lost 13 bases, with 10 bases spanning the gap. This CDR3 has 11 amino acids. The CDR3 here is CAWSVREAQFF. The CDR3 nucleotides read TGTGCCTGGAGTGTAAGGGAGGCTCAGTTCTTC. Full variable domain (remainder filled in from reference TRBV30 and TRBJ2-1): SQTIHQWPATLVQPVGSPLSLECTVEGTSNPNLYWYRQAAGRGLQLLFYSVGIGQISSEVPQNLSASRPQDRQFILSSKKLLLSDSGFYLCAWSVREAQFFGPGTRLTVL.

The V and J genes are TRBV4-1 and TRBJ1-2; 11 nucleotides match TRBD1. Per the germline V gene, CDR1 is MGHRA and CDR2 is YSYEKL. Unmatched junction bases numbered 3, after V lost 3 bases and J lost 3 bases. The CDR3 length is 15 residues. For the CDR3, the DNA is TGCGCCAGCAGCCAGACGGGACAGGGGGACTATGGCTACACCTTC. Protein sequence: CASSQTGQGDYGYTF.

There are a few counts of this clone. The genes are TRBV19 and TRBJ2-7, with a weak D call TRBD2 (5 bases). V lost 3 bases and J lost 0, with 12 bases in between. CDR3 length: 15 residues. Looked up from germline, CDR1 is LNHDA and CDR2 is SQIVND (reference sequence). The CDR3: CASSIVGGSSYEQYF. The CDR3 DNA reads TGTGCCAGTAGTATTGTTGGTGGGAGCTCCTACGAGCAGTACTTC.

The chain combines TRBV5-4 with TRBJ2-7; a weak D match, TRBD1 (6 bases). With 0 bases removed from V and 3 bases from J, the gap between germline ends came to 7 bases. Per the germline V gene, CDR1 is SGHNT and CDR2 is YYREEE (reference sequence). The CDR3 sequence is 13 residues long. This CDR3 is CASSLGQDYEQYF. The DNA of the CDR3 is TGTGCCAGCAGCTTGGGACAGGACTACGAGCAGTACTTC.

The chain carries TRBV5-1 and TRBJ2-2; D call uncertain. Germline V gives CDR1 SGHRS, CDR2 YFSETQ. The V gene lost 2 bases and the J gene lost 3 bases, with 11 bases spanning the gap. This CDR3 is 15 amino acids long. DNA of the CDR3: TGCGCCAGCAGCTTTCCAGGTTCTTACACCGGGGAGCTGTTTTTT. Residues: CASSFPGSYTGELFF.